This T cell receptor beta chain was captured by sequencing in a study of T cell changes during pregnancy in multiple sclerosis. TCRdb's table, derived via immunoSEQ multiplex PCR, lists solely in-frame clones and lacks some. The sample contains 39,000 or so clones, 92% of which appear only once. The germline V gene encodes CDR1 SGHRS and CDR2 YFSETQ. CDR3 size: 16 residues. After removal of 0 bases from V and 0 bases from J, the junction contained 3 bases not matched to a gene. This TCR came from a female donor with multiple sclerosis, enrolled in a pregnancy study. The sample here was CD8+ T cells from peripheral blood mononuclear cells, taken before pregnancy. The gene calls are TRBV5-1 and TRBJ2-4; TRBD2 aligns across 7 bases. This chain's CDR3 is CASSLEASGAKNIQYF. CDR3 nucleotides: TGCGCCAGCAGCTTGGAGGCTAGCGGAGCCAAAAACATTCAGTACTTC.